The present entry profiles one T cell receptor (beta chain) with its context. From the RT-PCR reads, TCRdb called clonotypes with MiXCR, one entry per CDR3 protein. The sample yields about 530,000 distinct CDR3 sequences, approximately 12% seen once. The record originates from a study of response to subunit inactivated influenza vaccine. Germline V gene sequence: CDR1 DFQATT, CDR2 SNEGSKA (reference sequence). This CDR3 region has 16 residues. Trimming cost V 2 bases and J 2 bases, with 17 bases left between them. Sequencing used PBMCs from blood, obtained on the day of vaccination. The chain carries TRBV20-1 and TRBJ2-3, with a weak D call TRBD1 (6 bases). This TCR was sampled from a middle-aged man who received an inactivated influenza vaccine. The CDR3 DNA is TGCAGTGCTAGACCCTACGACAGGAAAATCACAGATACGCAGTATTTT. Its translation: CSARPYDRKITDTQYF.